A selection of T cell receptor beta chains follows, all from one sample in a study of blood T cell repertoires in COVID-19. Some clones are missing from TCRdb's copy, which holds only in-frame ones; the method was immunoSEQ multiplex PCR. The sample holds about 190,000 clones; around four fifths are singletons and the top ten take approximately 2.9%. Sequencing was performed on peripheral blood. Source of these receptors: a man in his fifties or sixties with active or convalescent COVID-19. The CDR3 runs from the conserved cysteine through the conserved F or W. The D gene is left open where the match is weak. Expanded clones are given a class, and other clones once, few, many or no size at all.

D gene	J gene	clone size	V gene	CDR3 DNA	CDR3 protein
TRBD2	TRBJ2-3	.	TRBV18	TGTGCCAGCTCACCACCGTCTAGCGGGGGCACAGATACGCAGTATTTT	CASSPPSSGGTDTQYF
TRBD1	TRBJ2-3	.	TRBV7-2	TGTGCCAGCAGCTCGGGACAGACAGATACGCAGTATTTT	CASSSGQTDTQYF
.	TRBJ1-1	.	TRBV7-2	TGTGCCAGCAGCTGGGGGGGTATTAACACTGAAGCTTTCTTT	CASSWGGINTEAFF
.	TRBJ1-2	.	TRBV7-2	TGTGCCAGCAGCTTAGACTTTAGCAGGGGAACTAGCTATGGCTACACCTTC	CASSLDFSRGTSYGYTF
TRBD1	TRBJ1-1	few	TRBV18	TGTGCCAGCTCACCCGCGACAGGGGGGAACACTGAAGCTTTCTTT	CASSPATGGNTEAFF
TRBD2	TRBJ2-7	.	TRBV2	TGTGCCAGCAGCCTGGGACTAGCGGGACCCTACGAGCAGTACTTC	CASSLGLAGPYEQYF
.	TRBJ1-1	.	TRBV2	TGTGCCAGCAGTGAAGCCGGTGCGGGAGGGAGCACTGAAGCTTTCTTT	CASSEAGAGGSTEAFF
TRBD1	TRBJ2-7	few	TRBV7-9	TGTGCCAGCAGCTTATACTCCGGGACAGGGGTCTTC	CASSLYSGTGVF
.	TRBJ2-3	.	TRBV18	TGTGCCAGCTCACCAACAGGGGGGGCAGATACGCAGTATTTT	CASSPTGGADTQYF
.	TRBJ1-3	.	TRBV29-1	TGCAGCGTCGAGGTACACTCTGGAAACACCATATATTTT	CSVEVHSGNTIYF
TRBD2	TRBJ2-1	.	TRBV15	TGTGCCACCAGCAGTAAAAAGCGGGACTCCTACAATGAGCAGTTCTTC	CATSSKKRDSYNEQFF
.	TRBJ1-1	.	TRBV19	TGTGCCAGTAGTATAGATCGGGTCGAAATGAACACTGAAGCTTTCTTT	CASSIDRVEMNTEAFF
TRBD1	TRBJ1-4	.	TRBV7-9	TGTGCCAGCAGCTCTACAGGGGTTGCTGAAAAACTGTTTTTT	CASSSTGVAEKLFF
TRBD2	TRBJ2-7	.	TRBV27	TGTGCCACTCGGGGGGGACTAGCGGGAGATCTTCGGGCCTACGAGCAGTACTTC	CATRGGLAGDLRAYEQYF
.	TRBJ2-7	.	TRBV5-1	TGCGCCAGCAGCTTGAAAGGGGCCGGATACTACGAGCAGTACTTC	CASSLKGAGYYEQYF
.	TRBJ2-3	.	TRBV9	TGTGCCAGCAGCGTAGGATTGGGCCGCACAGATACGCAGTATTTT	CASSVGLGRTDTQYF
.	TRBJ2-6	.	TRBV4-1	TGCGCCAGCAGCCACCCCCCCCAAGCGGGCGTCCTGACTTTC	CASSHPPQAGVLTF
.	TRBJ1-1	once	TRBV2	TGTGCCAGCAGTTTTCGGGACACTCCAATGAACACTGAAGCTTTCTTT	CASSFRDTPMNTEAFF
.	TRBJ2-7	.	TRBV12-1	TGTGCCAGCAGCCATTTACCGACTAGCACGGGCGACGAGCAGTACTTC	CASSHLPTSTGDEQYF
.	TRBJ2-2	.	TRBV11-2	TGTGCCAGCAGCTTCGGCAGGTATACCGGGGAGCTGTTTTTT	CASSFGRYTGELFF
.	TRBJ1-5	once	TRBV5-1	TGCGCCAGCAGCTTGATCGGAGGGGGCAATCAGCCCCAGCATTTT	CASSLIGGGNQPQHF
TRBD2	TRBJ2-7	.	TRBV11-2	TGTGCCAGCAGCCCGGGAGCTAGCGGGAGGGCGGCCTACGAGCAGTACTTC	CASSPGASGRAAYEQYF
TRBD1	TRBJ1-1	.	TRBV29-1	TGCAGCGTTGAAGGGACAGGGGGCATGGCGGCTTTCTTT	CSVEGTGGMAAFF
TRBD1	TRBJ1-2	few	TRBV12-5	TGTGCTAGTGGTTTGTCCAGGGGGCAAAACACCTTC	CASGLSRGQNTF
.	TRBJ2-5	.	TRBV11-2	TGTGCCAGCAGCTTACTAACCCCGGTGGAGACCCAGTACTTC	CASSLLTPVETQYF
.	TRBJ1-3	many	TRBV18	TGTGCCAGCTCACAGGACTTATCTGGAAACACCATATATTTT	CASSQDLSGNTIYF
TRBD1	TRBJ2-1	.	TRBV5-1	TGCGCCAGCAGTACAGGGGCTGAGCAGTTCTTC	CASSTGAEQFF
.	TRBJ2-1	.	TRBV12-5	TGTGCTAGTGGTTTGCTCAAGGAGTACAATGAGCAGTTCTTC	CASGLLKEYNEQFF
.	TRBJ2-7	once	TRBV12-3/TRBV12-4	TGTGCCAGCAGTCCTAACTACGAGCAGTACTTC	CASSPNYEQYF
.	TRBJ2-1	.	TRBV19	TGTGCCAGTAGTGTCGGACTGTGGAATGAGCAGTTCTTC	CASSVGLWNEQFF
TRBD2	TRBJ2-1	.	TRBV2	TGTGCCAGCAGTGAGTCTAGCGGGAGTTACAATGAGCAGTTCTTC	CASSESSGSYNEQFF
TRBD2	TRBJ2-3	.	TRBV4-3	TGCGCCAGCAGCCAAGATCTCGGGGGGGAGGCTAGCACAGATACGCAGTATTTT	CASSQDLGGEASTDTQYF
.	TRBJ1-3	.	TRBV27	TGTGCCAGCAGTTTACGGGGGTGGTCTGGAAACACCATATATTTT	CASSLRGWSGNTIYF
.	TRBJ1-1	.	TRBV18	TGTGCCAGCTCACCTCAGGTCAGGGGTACTGAAGCTTTCTTT	CASSPQVRGTEAFF
.	TRBJ2-7	.	TRBV23-1	TGCGCCAGCAGTCAACCCTTTTCGGGCGAGCAGTACTTC	CASSQPFSGEQYF
.	TRBJ1-1	.	TRBV7-9	TGTGCCAGCAGCTTAGTCCCGGGTTTACAAGCTTTCTTT	CASSLVPGLQAFF
TRBD2	TRBJ2-2	.	TRBV5-6	TGTGCCAGCAGCCTTTTTACTAGCGGGAACACCGGGGAGCTGTTTTTT	CASSLFTSGNTGELFF
TRBD1	TRBJ1-2	.	TRBV15	TGTGCCACCAGTACAGGGGATGATGGCTACACCTTC	CATSTGDDGYTF
TRBD2	TRBJ2-7	.	TRBV14	TGTGCCAGCAGCCTTAAAGCGGGGGGTCCTACCTACGAGCAGTACTTC	CASSLKAGGPTYEQYF
TRBD1	TRBJ1-2	few	TRBV25-1	TGTGCCAGCAGTGGACGACGACAGGGGGTTGGTTACGACTATGGCTACACCTTC	CASSGRRQGVGYDYGYTF
TRBD1	TRBJ2-7	.	TRBV6-5	TGTGCCAGTGAGACAGGGACCTTTTACGAGCAGTACTTC	CASETGTFYEQYF
.	TRBJ2-5	.	TRBV7-6	TGTGCCAGCAGCTTAGAGGGAGGCGGCGGAACGTACCAAGAGACCCAGTACTTC	CASSLEGGGGTYQETQYF
TRBD1	TRBJ2-7	.	TRBV6-5	TGTGCCAGCAGGAAGGCAGGGGGCGGCTACGAGCAGTACTTC	CASRKAGGGYEQYF
TRBD1	TRBJ2-3	once	TRBV5-1	TGCGCCAGCAGCTTGGCCGGGGCAGGGGGCTACACAGATACGCAGTATTTT	CASSLAGAGGYTDTQYF
.	TRBJ2-3	.	TRBV5-1	TGCGCCAGCAGCTTGAGGGCGGGAACTAGCACAGATACGCAGTATTTT	CASSLRAGTSTDTQYF
TRBD1	TRBJ2-7	.	TRBV5-4	TGTGCCAGCAGCTCCACAGGGGGACCCTACGAGCAGTACTTC	CASSSTGGPYEQYF
.	TRBJ1-5	.	TRBV18	TGTGCCAGCTCACCAGGTTCCGCAGTTGATCAGCCCCAGCATTTT	CASSPGSAVDQPQHF
TRBD1	TRBJ1-2	.	TRBV6-6	TGTGCCAGCTGGGGGGACGACAGGGAATATGGCTACACCTTC	CASWGDDREYGYTF
.	TRBJ2-3	once	TRBV9	TGTGCCAGCAGCGTAGGGGAGGCTAGCACAGATACGCAGTATTTT	CASSVGEASTDTQYF
TRBD1	TRBJ1-2	.	TRBV27	TGTGCCAGCAGTCCCACTTCTGACAGGGGGCTAAACTATGGCTACACCTTC	CASSPTSDRGLNYGYTF
TRBD1	TRBJ1-3	.	TRBV7-3	TGTGCCAGCAGCTTAGGGACAGGCTCTGGAAACACCATATATTTT	CASSLGTGSGNTIYF
.	TRBJ1-2	.	TRBV19	TGTGCCAGTAGTATAGTTGCAGGGCAGAGATATGGCTACACCTTC	CASSIVAGQRYGYTF
.	TRBJ1-2	.	TRBV27	TGTGCCAGCAGTCCCTCCGCCGGACACATTAACTATGGCTACACCTTC	CASSPSAGHINYGYTF
TRBD1	TRBJ2-2	.	TRBV7-3	TGTGCCAGCAGCTTAATCGGATTTGGGACAGGGAACACCGGGGAGCTGTTTTTT	CASSLIGFGTGNTGELFF
TRBD2	TRBJ2-3	.	TRBV7-7	TGTGCTAGCAGCTTGAGACTAGCGGGAGGGTTAAGTCGCACAGATACGCAGTATTTT	CASSLRLAGGLSRTDTQYF
.	TRBJ2-1	.	TRBV24-1	TGTGCCACTAGCGGCCCCTCCTACAATGAGCAGTTCTTC	CATSGPSYNEQFF
TRBD2	TRBJ2-3	.	TRBV5-1	TGCGCCAGCAGCAGAGGACTAGCGGGCCCCACAGATACGCAGTATTTT	CASSRGLAGPTDTQYF
.	TRBJ1-6	.	TRBV24-1	TGTGCCACCAGGCTAGGGGATCGCCACTTT	CATRLGDRHF
TRBD1	TRBJ2-2	.	TRBV19	TGTGCCAGTAGTATACAATCCGGGGACAGGGGGCGTCGGGCTCTCCTCGGGGAGCTGTTTTTT	CASSIQSGDRGRRALLGELFF
TRBD2	TRBJ2-3	.	TRBV6-5	TGTGCCAGCAGTCTAAGGACTAGCGGGGTAGATACGCAGTATTTT	CASSLRTSGVDTQYF